Shown below are 28 T cell receptor beta chains from a single sample sequenced in a study of blood T cell repertoires in COVID-19 (dated by TCRdb to 2020 to 2021). Library preparation was by the immunoSEQ multiplex PCR assay. What TCRdb holds here is the immuneACCESS table cut down to in-frame rearrangements. Part of the clones is not present; checked against another copy, under half of the missing clones reflect an unresolved V gene, and the others are unexplained. Here the sample has approximately 350,000 clones; about 90% occur a single time. In total, the top ten clones hold 0.95% to 1.5% of the sample. The sample was peripheral blood. The receptors were gathered from a middle-aged man with acute or convalescent COVID-19.

The gene calls are TRBV19 and TRBJ2-1, with TRBD2 identical over 7 bases. The CDR3 has 12 residues. J gave up 8 bases and V 5 bases, and 3 bases lay outside the gene matches. The germline gives CDR1 LNHDA, CDR2 SQIVND (reference sequence). CDR3 region: CASSPSGDEQFF. The CDR3 nucleotides read TGTGCCAGTAGTCCTAGCGGTGATGAGCAGTTCTTC.

As DNA, the CDR3 is TGTGCCAGCAGCCGAGGATCCCCTGGCGGCACAGATACGCAGTATTTT. Translation: CASSRGSPGGTDTQYF. The rearrangement joins TRBV7-6 to TRBJ2-3; D call uncertain. The germline gives CDR1 SGHVS, CDR2 FNYEAQ. The CDR3 contains 16 residues. The germline V and J ends were trimmed by 5 bases and 1 base, with 16 bases remaining between them.

This chain uses TRBV6-9 with TRBJ1-2, with TRBD1 matching 8 bases. The CDR3 is made up of 12 amino acids. The germline CDR1 and CDR2 sequences are MNHGY and SVAAGI. Trimming took 10 bases from V and 4 from J; bases not matched to a gene: 5. The CDR3 DNA reads as TGTGCCATGACGACAGGGGCCTATGGCTACACCTTC. This gives the protein CAMTTGAYGYTF.

The chain uses TRBV27 and TRBJ1-4; D is unclear. Germline CDR1 reads MNHEY; CDR2 reads SMNVEV (reference sequence). This CDR3 has 14 residues. Trimming removed 5 bases from V and 4 bases from J, with 11 bases in between. The CDR3 here is CASSLGSLNEKLFF. In DNA form, the CDR3 reads TGTGCCAGCAGTCTAGGAAGCCTTAATGAAAAACTGTTTTTT.

The rearrangement links TRBV15 to TRBJ2-5; 9 nucleotides align to TRBD2. V dropped 5 bases and J dropped 5; count of bases not matched to a gene: 6. CDR1 is LNHNV and CDR2 is YYDKDF in the germline V gene (reference sequence). The CDR3 totals 14 residues. The CDR3 bases are TGTGCCACCAGCCCGGGACTAGCAAGGGAGACCCAGTACTTC. This translates into CATSPGLARETQYF.

The chain carries TRBV7-8 and TRBJ2-3; unclear D gene. Germline loops: CDR1 SGHVS, CDR2 FQNEAQ. The CDR3 consists of 13 residues. V gave up 5 bases and J gave up 3 bases, with 9 bases separating them. The CDR3 reads CASSVSSTDTQYF. For the CDR3, the DNA is TGTGCCAGCAGCGTTAGTTCAACAGATACGCAGTATTTT.

This chain connects TRBV6-2 or TRBV6-3 to TRBJ1-2; D remains unclear. V lost 4 bases to trimming and J lost 6 bases, with 9 bases between them. From germline, CDR1 is MNHEY and CDR2 SVGEGT. The CDR3 has 12 residues. CDR3 coding DNA: TGTGCCAGCAGTTCTCTGTGGCATGGCTACACCTTC. Its protein product is CASSSLWHGYTF.

The chain employs TRBV7-8 and TRBJ1-1, with 8 bases matching TRBD1. Unmatched junction bases numbered 6, after V lost 5 bases and J lost 7 bases. Per germline, CDR1 SGHVS and CDR2 FQNEAQ. The CDR3 is 13 residues long. This chain's CDR3 is CASSLGQGIEAFF. CDR3 bases: TGTGCCAGCAGCCTCGGACAGGGCATTGAAGCTTTCTTT.

V gene TRBV7-6 combines with J gene TRBJ2-7; tentative D call: TRBD1 (6 bases). This CDR3 has 13 residues. V was pared by 3 bases and J by 4 bases, with 10 bases between. Per the germline V gene, CDR1 is SGHVS and CDR2 is FNYEAQ. CDR3 DNA sequence: TGTGCCAGCAGCTTCGGGACACCTTACGAGCAGTACTTC. Translation: CASSFGTPYEQYF.

The sample holds one count of this clone. Distinct nucleotide sequences in the sample also encode this CDR3. The chain combines TRBV9 with TRBJ1-1; D gene ambiguous. Germline assignment: CDR1 SGDLS and CDR2 YYNGEE. This CDR3 region has 12 residues. Trimming cost V 0 bases and J 5 bases, with 5 bases left between them. The CDR3 sequence is CASSVGGTEAFF. In DNA, the CDR3 is TGTGCCAGCAGCGTAGGAGGGACTGAAGCTTTCTTT.

The rearrangement links TRBV5-1 to TRBJ1-6, with unresolved D. Trimming left V 0 bases short and J 2 bases short, with 9 bases between. Germline V gives CDR1 SGHRS, CDR2 YFSETQ. The CDR3 consists of 16 residues. The CDR3 loop is CASSLAELTYNSPLHF. In DNA, the CDR3 is TGCGCCAGCAGCTTGGCCGAGCTAACCTATAATTCACCCCTCCACTTT.

About this clone: A much larger clonotype is one base distant, so this may be a read error. The chain carries TRBV11-2 and TRBJ1-5; 8 bases line up with TRBD1. This CDR3 has 14 residues. CDR1 SGHAT and CDR2 FQNNGV come from the germline V gene. The junction had 3 bases not matched to a gene; V was cut back by 5 bases and J by 3 bases. For the CDR3, the DNA is TGTGCCAGCAGCCCCCAGGGGGCCAATCAGCCCCAGCATTTT. This codes for CASSPQGANQPQHF.

V is TRBV10-3 and J is TRBJ1-2; D call uncertain. Germline V gene data show CDR1 as ENHRY and CDR2 as SYGVKD. The CDR3 covers 14 residues. V was shortened by 0 bases and J by 8 bases, with 13 bases between the two germline ends. The CDR3 sequence: CAISESEGTSGYTF. The DNA of the CDR3 is TGTGCCATCAGTGAGTCCGAGGGAACCTCCGGCTACACCTTC.

The chain employs TRBV9 and TRBJ1-5; D is unresolved. CDR3 length: 14 amino acids. V gave up 4 bases and J gave up 5 bases, with 13 bases separating them. Looked up from germline, CDR1 is SGDLS and CDR2 is YYNGEE. Written as DNA, the CDR3 is TGTGCCAGCAGCATCCAGCCCGAGGATCAGCCCCAGCATTTT. Encoded protein: CASSIQPEDQPQHF.

This clone was seen just once. V usage is TRBV6-1 and J usage is TRBJ1-2; TRBD1 might be the D (5 bases). Trimming removed 3 bases at V and 8 bases at J, with 16 bases between. Looked up from germline, CDR1 is MNHNS and CDR2 is SASEGT. The CDR3 runs 14 residues. This CDR3 reads CASSEKAGRHGYTF. The CDR3 coding sequence is TGTGCCAGCAGTGAGAAGGCAGGGCGGCACGGCTACACCTTC.

The gene calls are TRBV7-9 and TRBJ2-5; unclear D gene. The V gene's germline CDR1 is SEHNR and CDR2 FQNEAQ (reference sequence). V dropped 1 base and J dropped 5 bases, with 5 bases sitting between them. There are 12 residues in the CDR3. CDR3 amino acids: CASSLVRETQYF. The CDR3 coding sequence is TGTGCCAGCAGCTTAGTCCGGGAGACCCAGTACTTC.

As regards this clone: The junction departs from the called germline gene at one end, perhaps through a read error. The V gene is TRBV2, the J gene TRBJ1-1; 7 bases map to TRBD1. CDR3 length: 14 amino acids. Germline values: CDR1 SNHLY, CDR2 FYNNEI. CDR3 DNA sequence: TGTGCCAGCAGTGCGCCGGACAGGAACACCGAAGCTTTCTTT. This sequence encodes CASSAPDRNTEAFF.

The V call is TRBV25-1, the J call TRBJ1-2; D gene ambiguous. Trimming took 1 base from V and 4 from J, leaving 4 bases between them. The germline gives CDR1 MGHDK, CDR2 SYGVNS. This CDR3 has 12 amino acids. In nucleotides, the CDR3 is TGTGCCAGCAGTGAATCTGTCTATGGCTACACCTTC. Translation: CASSESVYGYTF.

This clone was counted only a few times. The J gene is TRBJ1-2, the V gene TRBV3-1 (or the pseudogene TRBV3-2); maybe TRBD1 (5 bases). V lost 10 bases and J lost 5, with 17 bases in between. Germline CDR1 is LGHDT and CDR2 is YNNKEL (reference sequence). The CDR3 length is 13 residues. The CDR3 nucleotides read TGTGCCACCCGGAGGCAGGGAGGATATGGCTACACCTTC. As protein: CATRRQGGYGYTF.

In this sample, this clone turned up a few times. The V and J genes are TRBV10-3 and TRBJ2-7; TRBD1 aligns across 7 bases. The CDR3 length is 14 residues. Losses at the gene ends were 6 bases for V and 2 bases for J; bases not matched to a gene: 7. Germline CDR1 ENHRY, CDR2 SYGVKD. CDR3 nucleotides: TGTGCCATCAGAGAACCGGGACAGACCTACGAGCAGTACTTC. This gives the protein CAIREPGQTYEQYF.

The rearrangement links TRBV28 to TRBJ1-2; D is unresolved. Trimming left V 7 bases short and J 0 bases short, with 12 bases between. Germline V lookup: CDR1 MDHEN, CDR2 SYDVKM. This CDR3 is built from 14 residues. CDR3 sequence reads: CASTKRRANYGYTF. The CDR3 DNA reads TGTGCCAGCACCAAAAGGAGGGCTAACTATGGCTACACCTTC.

V and J are TRBV5-1 and TRBJ1-1; maybe TRBD1 (6 bases). Trimming removed 1 base from V and 2 bases from J, with 12 bases in between. Germline-derived CDR1 and CDR2 are SGHRS and YFSETQ. There are 15 residues in the CDR3. The CDR3 DNA reads TGCGCCAGCAGCTTGTTGGGACACCGAAACACTGAAGCTTTCTTT. Amino acid sequence: CASSLLGHRNTEAFF.

The chain links TRBV3-1 (or the pseudogene TRBV3-2) to TRBJ2-4; 9 bases map to TRBD2. The CDR3 loop spans 16 amino acids. Germline CDR1 LGHDT, CDR2 YNNKEL (reference sequence). Germline trimming cut 6 bases from V and 2 bases from J; bases unmatched to any gene: 8. CDR3: CASRNAGGPTKNIQYF. The CDR3 DNA reads TGTGCCAGCAGGAACGCGGGAGGGCCGACCAAAAACATTCAGTACTTC.

The CDR3 DNA reads as TGTGCCAGCAAGGGGACTGGGACTCGAAACTATGGCTACACCTTC. Protein product: CASKGTGTRNYGYTF. The gene calls are TRBV28 and TRBJ1-2; possible D gene TRBD1, 5 bases. Trimming took off 7 bases at V and 2 bases at J, with 17 bases between the two ends. The CDR3 spans 15 residues. Germline V lookup: CDR1 MDHEN, CDR2 SYDVKM.

The rearrangement links TRBV30 to TRBJ2-1; 7 positions agree with TRBD1. Trimming cost V 3 bases and J 8 bases; bases outside gene matches: 7. This CDR3 is 13 amino acids long. CDR1 and CDR2 from the germline V gene are GTSNPN and SVGIG (reference sequence). CDR3 sequence (DNA): TGTGCCTGGAGAGGGGGCTCGGGGTATGAGCAGTTCTTC. This gives the protein CAWRGGSGYEQFF.

V usage is TRBV4-2 and J usage is TRBJ2-3; no definite D call. The CDR3 is made up of 13 amino acids. Per the germline V gene, CDR1 is LGHNA and CDR2 is YNFKEQ. Trimming removed 3 bases at V and 3 bases at J, with 7 bases between. This chain's CDR3 is CASSHPETDTQYF. The CDR3, as DNA: TGTGCCAGCAGCCACCCAGAAACAGATACGCAGTATTTT.

This chain uses TRBV28 with TRBJ1-2, with a possible D match to TRBD1 (5 bases). Germline V gene sequence: CDR1 MDHEN, CDR2 SYDVKM. Trimming stripped 5 bases from V and 8 bases from J, with 15 bases between. The CDR3 totals 13 residues. In DNA form, the CDR3 reads TGTGCCAGCAGTCAAGGACCAGGGTCCGGCTACACCTTC. Amino acids: CASSQGPGSGYTF.

This chain links TRBV6-2 or TRBV6-3 with TRBJ2-7; the match to TRBD1 covers 9 bases. The V gene's germline CDR1 is MNHEY and CDR2 SVGEGT. The CDR3 has 14 amino acids. The J segment lost 5 bases and the V segment lost 4 bases, leaving 6 bases of the junction unmatched. In DNA form, the CDR3 reads TGTGCCAGCAGTTTCGGACAGGGGAAAGACGAGCAGTACTTC. Its translation: CASSFGQGKDEQYF.